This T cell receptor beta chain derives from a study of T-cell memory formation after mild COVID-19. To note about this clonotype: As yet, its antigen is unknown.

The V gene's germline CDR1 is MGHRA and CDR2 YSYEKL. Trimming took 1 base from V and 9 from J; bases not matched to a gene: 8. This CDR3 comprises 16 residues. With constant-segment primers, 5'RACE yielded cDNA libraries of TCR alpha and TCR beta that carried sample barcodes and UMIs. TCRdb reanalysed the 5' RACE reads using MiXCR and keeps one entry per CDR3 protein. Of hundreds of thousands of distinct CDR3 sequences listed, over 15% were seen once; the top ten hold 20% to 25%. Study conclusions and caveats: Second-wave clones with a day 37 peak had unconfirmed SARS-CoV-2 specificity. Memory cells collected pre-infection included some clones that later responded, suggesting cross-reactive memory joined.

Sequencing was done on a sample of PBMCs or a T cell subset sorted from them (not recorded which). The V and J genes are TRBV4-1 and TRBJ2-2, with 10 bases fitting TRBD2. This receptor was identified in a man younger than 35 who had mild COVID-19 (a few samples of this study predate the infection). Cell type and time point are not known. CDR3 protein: CASSQGIAGGAWELFF. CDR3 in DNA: TGCGCCAGCAGCCAAGGGATAGCGGGGGGTGCCTGGGAGCTGTTTTTT.